The clone carrying this T cell receptor (beta chain) was counted ten times or more. Its antigen is still unknown. Each CDR3 protein is one row after TCRdb ran MiXCR on the 5' RACE reads. The profile shows approximately 150,000 distinct CDR3 sequences, 7% to 9% of them singletons. The data were obtained in a study of T cells after yellow fever vaccination. Findings and caveats of the study: Weaker, the secondary response had a peak occurring faster, on day 5 versus 15. From the bulk population, abundant clonotypes could contaminate and appear within FACS-sorted repertoires. A limited proportion of clonotypes was detected within both the CD4 and CD8 compartments. Most primary-vaccination clones reappeared after the booster (less than 98% CD4, roughly 88% CD8).

The V segment lost 1 base and the J segment 7 bases; nucleotides outside the gene matches: 11. The CDR3 contains 17 residues. The germline V gene has CDR1 MGHRA and CDR2 YSYEKL. The sequence was collected from a young man who received the YFV17D yellow fever vaccine. The specimen comprised CD4+ T cells sorted from PBMCs, sampled 5 days after the yellow fever booster vaccination. This chain links TRBV4-1 with TRBJ2-1; 9 bases fit TRBD2. In DNA, the CDR3 is TGCGCCAGCAGCCAAGGCAGCGGGGGGAGGGGTGGAAATGAGCAGTTCTTC. It specifies CASSQGSGGRGGNEQFF.